This TCR beta chain was retrieved from a study of long-term antiretroviral therapy in people with HIV (dated by TCRdb to between 2021 and 2024). Some background on the complete study: The earliest samples were collected roughly a decade before the 2015 WHO recommendation for immediate ART, at a time when ART was usually postponed until CD4 counts fell. A retrospective serial study tested whether changes in peripheral blood TRB repertoire composition and diversity were associated with ART initiation and durable HIV suppression. The cohort contributed about 200 cryopreserved PBMC samples from about 33 adults with confirmed HIV infection, collected serially over a mean of about six years (range 1-12). Of the approximately 30 participants with HIV, approximately 11 were female. No cross-contamination during QIAcube processing turned up in test extractions that ran a monoclonal T-cell line alongside 25 to 35 polyclonal samples.

V and J lose 2 bases and 3 bases, and a span of 8 bases separates them. CDR1 SGDLS and CDR2 YYNGEE were looked up in the germline V gene. The CDR3 has 13 amino acids, counting the end cysteine and phenylalanine. Only the CDR3 DNA is retained, 39 bases long and in frame from the first base. The immunoSEQ hsTCRB v3.0 assay was used at survey level resolution to sequence the TRB variable region. The targeted TRB sequencing depth was about 40,000-55,000 T-cell genomes per sample. Pooled TRB libraries were sequenced on an Illumina MiSeq with a v3 150-cycle kit. From the authors' description of their analysis: Repertoire analysis was run in R within a reproducible Nextflow workflow that covered QC, data transformation and analysis. LymphoSeq2, an R package for exploring AIRR-Seq data, was used to implement the custom analyses. A few samples that produced fewer than 5000 total TRB sequences were removed, so 150 to 200 HIV repertoires were analyzed. Among the 170 to 200 retained HIV repertoires, 55 to 65 were collected before ART initiation and about 130 were collected after ART initiation. Each repertoire was downsampled to 5000 TRB nucleotide sequences, and summary statistics were averaged across 100 downsampling iterations. The analysis kept only TRB sequences whose CDR3 regions were at least seven amino acids long. Two measures captured diversity: a Shannon entropy-derived clonality score and the Gini coefficient. In the repertoire networks, any two of the top 5000 CDR3 amino acid sequences were linked whenever the two sequences differed by an edit distance of one. Antigen specificity groups and MHC restriction were predicted for TRB CDR3 amino acid sequences with GLIPH2. CDR3 amino acid sequences were matched against VDJdb and McPAS-TCR to flag known CMV, EBV, HIV or tissue antigen associations. Pre-ART, post-ART and control groups were compared with Wilcoxon signed-rank tests and Holm-Bonferroni correction. TCRdb holds this immuneACCESS table with in-frame rearrangements only. Some clones are missing; in checked studies, unresolved V genes explain under half, and the rest has no known cause. For V, J and clone size, that table is used; D and trimming come from the DNA. The sample profile shows about 14,000 clones; about 80% of them were found once. The top ten clones comprise about a fifth of the sample.

The study at large found these results: Because cell numbers in pre-ART samples were limited, unsorted PBMC were profiled instead of sorted CD4+ and CD8+ T cells. No data were available on ART adherence, viral resistance or therapy changes, limiting inferences about post-ART repertoire changes. Compared with controls, HIV repertoires had narrower CDR3 length ranges, and the network structure pointed to an antigen-experienced repertoire that shifted only slightly toward naive after ART. The samples span the years 2004 to 2017, and the ART regimens used at that time may not be as effective as current regimens. Since PBMC availability was limited, sequencing covered only the TCR beta chain, with no alpha chain pairing. A significant increase in TRB diversity was found to be associated with ART initiation, although TRB diversity was observed to remain significantly below that of transplant donor controls even after long-term ART. At every time point, the repertoire was dominated by expanded TRB clones first identified before ART initiation, although this dominance fluctuated and, in many PLHIV, declined after ART.

This clone has only one observation. Its binding antigen is unknown. It has no much larger one-base neighbor in the sample; base qualities were not kept. Participants were included only if at least one PBMC sample before ART initiation and at least two post-ART samples were available. Treatment was received in the United States of America by all participants with HIV. Cryopreserved samples of about 1-11 million PBMC were thawed and washed before DNA extraction. At the time of the earliest PBMC sample, participants with HIV were aged between about 23 and 54 years. PBMC samples from each participant spanned 1-4 timepoints before ART initiation and 2-8 timepoints after ART initiation, with a median of 7 samples. For every participant, serial HIV viral load, CD4+ T-cell count, ART history and demographic data were obtained. Using a Qiagen kit on a QIAcube, genomic DNA was extracted from unsorted PBMC, with samples processed in batches of 12.

The TCR sequence derives from a man between 35 and 55 years old with HIV. The receptor chain draws on TRBV9 and TRBJ1-1, with a tentative D gene TRBD1 over 6 matching bases. Sequencing was performed on unsorted PBMCs, taken 1.3 years before starting antiretroviral therapy. CDR3 reads: CASSVRGDTEAFF. The nucleotide sequence reads TGTGCCAGCAGCGTGAGGGGGGACACTGAAGCTTTCTTT.